This T cell receptor beta chain originates from a study of blood T cell repertoires in COVID-19. Original processing notes: Reference gene primers were amplified, and this amplification served to estimate nucleated cell counts. Libraries were prepared by immunoSEQ multiplex PCR; TCRdb keeps only in-frame clonotypes and omits some of them. V and J calls and clone size are as listed in that table; D and trimming were resolved from the DNA. The table lists under 95,000 clones, around four fifths of them singletons, with more than 2% in the top ten. Sample: peripheral blood. The TCR originated in a woman in her seventies with acute or convalescent COVID-19.

The CDR3 is CASSEAGTGFFNAANTEAFF. The CDR3 nucleotides are TGCGCCAGCAGTGAGGCCGGGACAGGGTTTTTTAATGCGGCGAACACTGAAGCTTTCTTT. The chain has TRBV10-1 and TRBJ1-1; TRBD1 matches 9 bases. The ends lost 2 bases at V and 1 base at J; junction bases unmatched: 17. The CDR3 covers 20 residues. The germline V gene has CDR1 WNHNN and CDR2 SYGVQD (reference sequence).